The 26 T cell receptor beta chains given below trace back to one sample, sequenced in a study of cytomegalovirus exposure and HLA in healthy donors. 13 Jbeta primers and 60 Vbeta primers were used for the PCR. Generated by immunoSEQ multiplex PCR, the TCRdb table keeps only in-frame clones and is missing some. The table records about 94,000 clones, roughly three fifths of them present only once. The sample comprised PBMCs. Every receptor here comes from a man aged 25 to 40 in good health and CMV-seronegative.

The rearrangement uses TRBV5-5 and TRBJ2-1; a weak D match, TRBD1 (6 bases). Trimming cost V 4 bases and J 7 bases, with 18 bases left between them. CDR3 length: 15 residues. From germline, CDR1 is SGHKS and CDR2 YYEKEE (reference sequence). The CDR3 sequence is CASSTLGQRQNEQFF. Here the CDR3 DNA reads TGTGCCAGCAGCACCTTAGGACAGCGACAAAATGAGCAGTTCTTC.

This clone appeared a few times. The chain couples TRBV7-9 to TRBJ1-4, with 7 bases matching TRBD1. Per the germline V gene, CDR1 is SEHNR and CDR2 is FQNEAQ (reference sequence). CDR3 size: 17 residues. V lost 6 bases to trimming and J lost 7 bases; unmatched junction nucleotides: 17. The CDR3 sequence is CASSKNRGPVVGEKLFF. CDR3 in DNA: TGTGCCAGCAGTAAGAACAGGGGCCCGGTAGTCGGTGAAAAACTGTTTTTT.

The chain employs TRBV19 and TRBJ1-6, with D unresolved. The germline V and J ends were trimmed by 7 bases and 6 bases, with 16 bases remaining between them. CDR3 length: 15 amino acids. Germline CDR1 and CDR2: LNHDA and SQIVND (reference sequence). In DNA, the CDR3 is TGTGCCAGTACCCCGGGTTCGGAGGGTAATTCACCCCTCCACTTT. It codes for CASTPGSEGNSPLHF. The variable domain in full, completed from reference TRBV19 and TRBJ1-6, reads DGGITQSPKYLFRKEGQNVTLSCEQNLNHDAMYWYRQDPGQGLRLIYYSQIVNDFQKGDIAEGYSVSREKKESFPLTVTSAQKNPTAFYLCASTPGSEGNSPLHFGNGTRLTVT.

The chain employs TRBV6-4 and TRBJ2-3; no reliable D call. The V gene lost 6 bases and the J gene lost 0 bases, with 16 bases spanning the gap. CDR3 length: 16 amino acids. Germline CDR1 reads MRHNA; CDR2 reads SNTAGT. CDR3 in amino acids: CASSAVWPPSTDTQYF. CDR3 nucleotides: TGTGCCAGCAGCGCGGTTTGGCCCCCGAGCACAGATACGCAGTATTTT.

The chain couples TRBV7-3 to TRBJ2-2; tentative D call: TRBD1 (6 bases). The germline V gene encodes CDR1 SGHTA and CDR2 FQGTGA. CDR3 length: 14 amino acids. Trimming left V 5 bases short and J 3 bases short, with 10 bases between. CDR3 amino acids: CASSRDTHTGELFF. The CDR3, as DNA: TGTGCCAGCAGCCGGGACACGCACACCGGGGAGCTGTTTTTT.

This clone was observed a few times. J is TRBJ2-1 and V is TRBV7-2, with D unresolved. Germline lookup yields CDR1 SGHTA and CDR2 FQGNSA. The CDR3 loop spans 14 amino acids. Deletions cut 1 base from V and 4 bases from J, with 8 bases between. The CDR3 region has the DNA TGTGCCAGCAGCTTAGTACGGTTTTACAATGAGCAGTTCTTC. It yields the protein CASSLVRFYNEQFF.

This sequence joins TRBV9 and TRBJ1-4, with 8 bases that match TRBD1. CDR3 size: 14 residues. The trim removed 4 bases at V and 8 bases at J, leaving 7 bases unmatched. Germline V gene data show CDR1 as SGDLS and CDR2 as YYNGEE. The CDR3 reads CASSPRTGTEKLFF. In DNA, the CDR3 is TGTGCCAGCAGCCCGAGGACAGGGACCGAAAAACTGTTTTTT.

A few counts support this clone. The gene calls are TRBV27 and TRBJ1-2; possibly TRBD1 for D (5 bases). V lost 5 bases and J lost 7, with 11 bases in between. The CDR3 length is 12 residues. The V gene's germline CDR1 is MNHEY and CDR2 SMNVEV (reference sequence). In nucleotides, the CDR3 is TGTGCCAGCAGTGGGACTGGGTTTGGCTACACCTTC. This codes for CASSGTGFGYTF.

This clone came up a few times. The chain joins TRBV19 to TRBJ2-5; a possible D gene is TRBD2 (6 bases). CDR1 and CDR2 from the germline V gene are LNHDA and SQIVND (reference sequence). Between the trimmed V and J ends, which lost 6 bases and 3 bases, there was a span of 11 bases. The CDR3 contains 13 residues. The CDR3 DNA follows: TGTGCCAGTAGGAATAGCGGAGAAGAGACCCAGTACTTC. Residues: CASRNSGEETQYF.

This chain connects TRBV4-1 to TRBJ2-5; TRBD2 matches at 7 bases. Germline CDR1 and CDR2: MGHRA and YSYEKL. V shed 4 bases, J shed 5 bases, and the junction held 22 bases outside the gene matches. There are 19 residues in the CDR3. CDR3: CASSLLPLPLRAGYETQYF. As DNA, the CDR3 is TGCGCCAGCAGCCTACTCCCTCTTCCACTCAGAGCGGGATATGAGACCCAGTACTTC.

This clone appeared once. The chain links TRBV11-2 to TRBJ1-2; a possible D gene is TRBD1 (5 bases). Germline V CDR1 and CDR2: SGHAT, FQNNGV. Trimming left V 5 bases short and J 0 bases short, with 16 bases between. The CDR3 runs to 16 residues. CDR3 region: CASSPLRGSANYGYTF. In DNA, the CDR3 is TGTGCCAGCAGCCCGCTGCGGGGCTCCGCTAACTATGGCTACACCTTC.

The chain carries TRBV9 and TRBJ2-5, with 8 bases matching TRBD2. After removal of 0 bases from V and 0 bases from J, the junction contained 4 bases not matched to a gene. Per the germline V gene, CDR1 is SGDLS and CDR2 is YYNGEE. The CDR3 loop spans 16 amino acids. The CDR3 spells CASSVDGGGYQETQYF. The CDR3 DNA follows: TGTGCCAGCAGCGTAGACGGGGGGGGGTACCAAGAGACCCAGTACTTC.

This clone was seen only once. This chain connects TRBV6-5 to TRBJ2-5; TRBD2 is a possible D gene (5 bases). This CDR3 is 11 amino acids long. CDR1 MNHEY and CDR2 SVGAGI come from the germline V gene. The germline V and J ends were trimmed by 8 bases and 5 bases, with 9 bases remaining between them. DNA of the CDR3: TGTGCCAGCGGACTGGAGGAGACCCAGTACTTC. Translated, it gives CASGLEETQYF.

V and J are TRBV5-8 and TRBJ1-5, with D unresolved. The length of the CDR3 is 14 residues. V lost 5 bases to trimming and J lost 2 bases, with 11 bases between them. Germline V gives CDR1 SGHTS, CDR2 YDEGEE. The CDR3 coding sequence is TGTGCCAGCAGTAGGCGGGGTGGCAATCAGCCCCAGCATTTT. It encodes CASSRRGGNQPQHF.

This clone was found a few times. The chain uses TRBV4-3 and TRBJ2-7; D remains unclear. The CDR3 is 16 amino acids. Germline V gives CDR1 LGHNA, CDR2 YSLEER. Trimming left V 0 bases short and J 3 bases short, with 15 bases between. The CDR3 DNA is TGCGCCAGCAGCCAAGATAGGAGATCCCTGGGCTACGAGCAGTACTTC. Protein: CASSQDRRSLGYEQYF.

V gene TRBV28 combines with J gene TRBJ2-1, with 8 bases fitting TRBD2. This CDR3 region has 15 residues. Germline CDR1 and CDR2: MDHEN and SYDVKM. Germline trimming cut 5 bases from V and 3 bases from J; bases unmatched to any gene: 6. The CDR3 sequence is CASSALAEHYNEQFF. CDR3 coding DNA: TGTGCCAGCAGTGCACTAGCGGAGCACTACAATGAGCAGTTCTTC.

The chain carries TRBV6-8 and TRBJ2-5; 8 bases are shared with TRBD2. This CDR3 is built from 14 residues. With 7 bases clipped from V and 5 bases from J, the junction kept 9 bases outside the gene matches. The V gene's germline CDR1 is MNHGY and CDR2 SAAAGT. CDR3 region: CASTRGPGGETQYF. The CDR3 DNA reads TGTGCCAGCACCCGGGGTCCGGGAGGGGAGACCCAGTACTTC.

The chain links TRBV7-8 to TRBJ2-3; TRBD2 aligns across 8 bases. CDR1 SGHVS and CDR2 FQNEAQ come from the germline V gene. V trimming: 3 bases; J trimming: 2 bases; junction bases outside the gene matches: 16. The CDR3 runs 19 residues. CDR3 sequence: CASSFERGGTILLTDTQYF. CDR3 DNA sequence: TGTGCCAGCAGCTTTGAACGGGGGGGGACTATACTTCTCACAGATACGCAGTATTTT.

The chain uses TRBV6-5 and TRBJ1-2; 7 positions agree with TRBD1. This CDR3 contains 14 residues. Per germline, CDR1 MNHEY and CDR2 SVGAGI. Losses at the gene ends were 6 bases for V and 2 bases for J; bases not matched to a gene: 6. CDR3 sequence reads: CASRGTVKNYGYTF. CDR3 coding DNA: TGTGCCAGCAGGGGGACAGTTAAGAACTATGGCTACACCTTC.

The chain joins TRBV5-4 to TRBJ2-1; D uncertain. Looked up from germline, CDR1 is SGHNT and CDR2 is YYREEE (reference sequence). CDR3 length: 16 amino acids. Between the trimmed V and J ends, which lost 1 base and 4 bases, there was a span of 15 bases. The CDR3 region has the DNA TGTGCCAGCAGCTTGTTTCTGCGGCTAGAGTACAATGAGCAGTTCTTC. It is translated as CASSLFLRLEYNEQFF.

This clone showed up just a few times. The V call is TRBV4-1, the J call TRBJ2-3, with 13 nucleotides matching TRBD2. V was pared by 1 base and J by 5 bases, with 9 bases of the junction left unmatched. CDR1 MGHRA and CDR2 YSYEKL come from the germline V gene. The CDR3 sequence is 18 residues long. The CDR3 loop reads CASSQASGLAGLGDTQYF. In DNA, the CDR3 is TGCGCCAGCAGCCAAGCTTCGGGACTAGCGGGGCTGGGAGATACGCAGTATTTT.

This rearrangement joins TRBV5-6 to TRBJ1-1, with a tentative D call TRBD1 (6 bases). CDR1 SGHDT and CDR2 YYEEEE come from the germline V gene. Trimming left V 0 bases short and J 1 base short, with 16 bases between. The CDR3 contains 17 residues. Written as DNA, the CDR3 is TGTGCCAGCAGCTTGGTACAGTACCTAGGGGGGAACACTGAAGCTTTCTTT. Translated: CASSLVQYLGGNTEAFF.

The rearrangement joins TRBV5-1 to TRBJ2-2; TRBD2 might be the D (6 bases). Trimming stripped 6 bases from V and 2 bases from J, with 14 bases between. The CDR3 contains 15 residues. Looked up from germline, CDR1 is SGHRS and CDR2 is YFSETQ. Here the CDR3 DNA reads TGCGCCAGCACCAAACTAGCTGTTAACACCGGGGAGCTGTTTTTT. Translating it yields CASTKLAVNTGELFF.

This clone was detected a few times. The chain carries TRBV6-1 and TRBJ1-1; TRBD1 might be the D (5 bases). Germline loops: CDR1 MNHNS, CDR2 SASEGT. The CDR3 runs to 14 residues. Trimming cost V 6 bases and J 2 bases, with 13 bases left between them. The CDR3 coding sequence is TGTGCCAGCAGATCACCGGGACTCAACACTGAAGCTTTCTTT. Amino acids: CASRSPGLNTEAFF.

This rearrangement joins TRBV9 to TRBJ1-1, with 7 bases identical to TRBD1. Germline values: CDR1 SGDLS, CDR2 YYNGEE. J gave up 5 bases and V 3 bases, and 7 bases lay outside the gene matches. The CDR3 has 14 amino acids. The CDR3 loop reads CASSETGTDTEAFF. CDR3 coding DNA: TGTGCCAGCAGCGAGACAGGGACGGATACTGAAGCTTTCTTT.

The CDR3 reads CASSLAKRETTDTQYF. CDR3 nucleotides: TGCGCCAGCAGCTTGGCCAAGCGGGAAACCACAGATACGCAGTATTTT. V is TRBV5-1 and J is TRBJ2-3, with 7 bases that match TRBD2. Germline V CDR1 and CDR2: SGHRS, YFSETQ. V lost 0 bases, J lost 2 bases, and 6 bases stayed unmatched. The CDR3 runs to 16 residues. Full variable domain (rest looked up from reference TRBV5-1 and TRBJ2-3): KAGVTQTPRYLIKTRGQQVTLSCSPISGHRSVSWYQQTPGQGLQFLFEYFSETQRNKGNFPGRFSGRQFSNSRSEMNVSTLELGDSALYLCASSLAKRETTDTQYFGPGTRLTVL.